These 12 T cell receptor beta chains came from one sample sequenced in a study of cytotoxic CD8 clonotypes in ibrutinib-treated CLL. The repertoire was sequenced with immunoSEQ multiplex PCR; TCRdb's copy has only in-frame clones and lacks some. In the table there are approximately 170,000 clones, more than 70% of which are singletons. Sequencing was performed on PBMCs, taken at disease progression, from a patient treated with ibrutinib. These receptors originate from a human donor with chronic lymphocytic leukemia.

The V gene is TRBV5-1, the J gene TRBJ1-3, with a possible D match to TRBD1 (5 bases). The CDR3 totals 12 residues. Germline V gene data show CDR1 as SGHRS and CDR2 as YFSETQ. Trimming pared 4 bases from V and 8 bases from J, leaving 10 bases between. Written as DNA, the CDR3 is TGCGCCAGCAGCGCCCAGGGTGACACCATATATTTT. Translation gives CASSAQGDTIYF. Variable domain in full (rest from reference TRBV5-1 and TRBJ1-3): KAGVTQTPRYLIKTRGQQVTLSCSPISGHRSVSWYQQTPGQGLQFLFEYFSETQRNKGNFPGRFSGRQFSNSRSEMNVSTLELGDSALYLCASSAQGDTIYFGEGSWLTVV.

V and J are TRBV9 and TRBJ2-5; weak D call: TRBD2 (5 bases). Germline CDR1 is SGDLS and CDR2 is YYNGEE. V lost 4 bases, J lost 5 bases, and 18 bases lay in between. The CDR3 sequence is 15 residues long. This CDR3 is CASSPLNTRAETQYF. The DNA for the CDR3 is TGTGCCAGCAGCCCGTTAAACACGCGGGCGGAGACCCAGTACTTC.

This rearrangement joins TRBV5-8 to TRBJ1-1, with TRBD1 as a possible D gene (5 bases). This CDR3 contains 17 residues. The V end was cut by 4 bases, the J end by 0 bases, with 19 bases between. Germline V gene data show CDR1 as SGHTS and CDR2 as YDEGEE. CDR3 residues: CASSQEVDSVMNTEAFF. The CDR3 bases are TGTGCCAGCAGCCAAGAAGTCGACAGTGTAATGAACACTGAAGCTTTCTTT.

The V and J genes are TRBV5-1 and TRBJ2-3, with 8 bases matching TRBD1. The length of the CDR3 is 15 residues. V was clipped by 2 bases and J by 1 base; unmatched bases: 3. In germline, CDR1 is SGHRS, CDR2 YFSETQ. The CDR3 protein is CASSLIQGGTDTQYF. CDR3 DNA: TGCGCCAGCAGCTTAATACAGGGGGGCACAGATACGCAGTATTTT.

Points on this clone: The same CDR3 also results from other DNA sequences found in this sample. This sequence joins TRBV10-2 and TRBJ2-1, with D tentatively TRBD1 or TRBD2 (5 bases each). Trimming cost V 5 bases and J 2 bases, with 7 bases left between them. Germline CDR1 and CDR2: WSHSY and SAAADI. This CDR3 has 13 amino acids. CDR3 residues: CASSLGPYNEQFF. DNA for the CDR3: TGCGCCAGCAGTTTGGGACCCTACAATGAGCAGTTCTTC.

This chain joins TRBV21-1 and TRBJ2-7. TRBV21-1 is annotated as a pseudogene. The CDR3 is 13 amino acids. CDR3 residues: CASSKPLGYEQYF. DNA of the CDR3: TGTGCCAGCAGCAAACCCCTTGGTTACGAGCAGTACTTC.

CDR3 bases: TGTGCCAGTAGTGTGACAGGGAAAGCCACTGAAGCTTTCTTT. Protein product: CASSVTGKATEAFF. This chain uses TRBV19 with TRBJ1-1; TRBD1 matches 7 bases. This CDR3 contains 14 residues. Germline V gives CDR1 LNHDA, CDR2 SQIVND (reference sequence). J gave up 4 bases and V 5 bases, and 7 bases lay outside the gene matches.

The rearrangement uses TRBV9 and TRBJ2-7; tentatively, D is TRBD2 (6 bases). The CDR3 totals 14 residues. CDR1 and CDR2 from the germline V gene are SGDLS and YYNGEE. Trimming took off 3 bases at V and 3 bases at J, with 13 bases between the two ends. The CDR3: CASSARDFHYEQYF. DNA of the CDR3: TGTGCCAGCAGCGCGCGGGACTTCCACTACGAGCAGTACTTC.

This clone was seen once. CDR3 sequence reads: CASSLVAGEDEQFF. For the CDR3, the DNA is TGTGCCAGCAGCTTAGTCGCAGGGGAGGATGAGCAGTTCTTC. V usage is TRBV11-3 and J usage is TRBJ2-1, with D possibly being TRBD1 or TRBD2 (6 bases each). V dropped 1 base and J dropped 8 bases, with 12 bases sitting between them. Looked up from germline, CDR1 is SGHNT and CDR2 is YENEEA. The CDR3 loop spans 14 amino acids.

The chain carries TRBV7-9 and TRBJ2-2; 11 positions match TRBD2. CDR3 length: 16 amino acids. The germline V gene has CDR1 SEHNR and CDR2 FQNEAQ (reference sequence). V shed 5 bases and J 3 bases; nucleotides not matched to a gene: 5. CDR3 amino acids: CASSKGLAVDTGELFF. CDR3 coding DNA: TGTGCCAGCAGCAAGGGACTAGCGGTCGACACCGGGGAGCTGTTTTTT.

The rearrangement joins TRBV14 to TRBJ2-7; D assignment may be TRBD1 or TRBD2 (6 bases each). V lost 1 base, J lost 2 bases, and 9 bases lay in between. The CDR3 is made up of 14 amino acids. Looked up from germline, CDR1 is SGHDN and CDR2 is FVKESK. CDR3 sequence: CASSQGRGPYEQYF. DNA for the CDR3: TGTGCCAGCAGCCAAGGTCGGGGGCCCTACGAGCAGTACTTC.

The genes are TRBV10-2 and TRBJ2-7; TRBD1 is a possible D gene (6 bases). V lost 5 bases and J lost 2, with 13 bases in between. CDR3 length equals 14 residues. Germline CDR1 reads WSHSY; CDR2 reads SAAADI. CDR3 sequence: CASSRNRDTYEQYF. CDR3 bases: TGCGCCAGCAGTAGAAACAGGGATACCTACGAGCAGTACTTC.